Listed below are T cell receptor beta chains from one sample, sequenced in a study of shared clonotypes between healthy human individuals. TCRdb's table, derived via immunoSEQ multiplex PCR, lists solely in-frame clones and lacks some. Among approximately 600,000 clones, approximately 95% were seen once, and the ten largest hold about 0.11%. Source material: naive CD8+ T cells sorted from blood. The receptors were gathered from a woman younger than 45 in good health. Each CDR3 is given with its conserved first and last residue. Each record gives: J gene, D gene, V gene, clone size, CDR3 DNA, CDR3 protein. The D gene is left open where the match is weak. Clone size is shown for a subset of rows, as once, few, many or a class of expanded clone.

J: TRBJ2-6; D: .; V: TRBV4-2; size: .; DNA: TGTGCCAGCAGCCAAGGTGGGGCCAACGTCCTGACTTTC; CDR3: CASSQGGANVLTF
J: TRBJ2-7; D: .; V: TRBV28; size: .; DNA: TGTGCCAGCAGTGGCCGGGTCCATCTGTACTTC; CDR3: CASSGRVHLYF
J: TRBJ1-3; D: .; V: TRBV10-1; size: few; DNA: TGCGCCAGCAGTGATGGAGATTTCTCTGGAAACACCATATATTTT; CDR3: CASSDGDFSGNTIYF
J: TRBJ2-1; D: .; V: TRBV5-6; size: .; DNA: TGTGCCAGCAGCCCACCTCCGTCCTCCTACAATGAGCAGTTCTTC; CDR3: CASSPPPSSYNEQFF
J: TRBJ2-7; D: TRBD1; V: TRBV7-2; size: .; DNA: TGTGCCAGCAGTCCAATAACAGGGGGAGGCGAGCAGTACTTC; CDR3: CASSPITGGGEQYF
J: TRBJ1-2; D: .; V: TRBV6-1; size: .; DNA: TGTGCCAGCAGTGACCCCTTAACCCACGGGACATTGGACTATGGCTACACCTTC; CDR3: CASSDPLTHGTLDYGYTF
J: TRBJ2-4; D: TRBD2; V: TRBV28; size: .; DNA: TGTGCCAGCAGGGCGGGACTAGCGGAGTACTTC; CDR3: CASRAGLAEYF
J: TRBJ2-7; D: TRBD1; V: TRBV28; size: once; DNA: TGTGCCAGCACCCAACCCGGGACAGGGGATTACGAGCAGTACTTC; CDR3: CASTQPGTGDYEQYF
J: TRBJ2-1; D: TRBD1; V: TRBV5-1; size: once; DNA: TGCGCCAGCGAGGACAGGGAAAATGAGCAGTTCTTC; CDR3: CASEDRENEQFF
J: TRBJ2-5; D: TRBD2; V: TRBV30; size: .; DNA: TGTGCCTGGAGTCTGGGTCTAGCGGGGGTAGGGGAGACCCAGTACTTC; CDR3: CAWSLGLAGVGETQYF
J: TRBJ1-4; D: .; V: TRBV9; size: .; DNA: TGTGCCAGCAGCGTAGGGGGGGCGACTAATGAAAAACTGTTTTTT; CDR3: CASSVGGATNEKLFF
J: TRBJ1-1; D: .; V: TRBV6-6; size: .; DNA: TGTGCCAGCAGTTACTACAGGGTGTGGACTGAAGCTTTCTTT; CDR3: CASSYYRVWTEAFF
J: TRBJ2-7; D: .; V: TRBV28; size: .; DNA: TGTGCCAGCAGTTTCCCCCGGCAGGGGTTTAACGAGCAGTACTTC; CDR3: CASSFPRQGFNEQYF
J: TRBJ1-5; D: TRBD1; V: TRBV7-9; size: few; DNA: TGTGCCAGCAGCACCGGGACAGGGATTCAGCCCCAGCATTTT; CDR3: CASSTGTGIQPQHF
J: TRBJ1-2; D: .; V: TRBV9; size: .; DNA: TGTGCCAGCAGCGGTGTGGGTATTTACACCTTC; CDR3: CASSGVGIYTF
J: TRBJ1-5; D: .; V: TRBV4-1; size: .; DNA: TGCGCCAGCAGCCAAGCTTCGGACATAAGCAATCAGCCCCAGCATTTT; CDR3: CASSQASDISNQPQHF
J: TRBJ1-1; D: .; V: TRBV25-1; size: .; DNA: TGTGCCAGCAGTTCCCGCCGGGGATGGAACACTGAAGCTTTCTTT; CDR3: CASSSRRGWNTEAFF
J: TRBJ2-7; D: .; V: TRBV28; size: once; DNA: TGTGCCTCGAACCGGGCGAACGAGCAGTACTTC; CDR3: CASNRANEQYF
J: TRBJ1-1; D: .; V: TRBV7-9; size: .; DNA: TGTGCCAGCAGCTTAGGTACTGAAGCTTTCTTT; CDR3: CASSLGTEAFF
J: TRBJ1-1; D: .; V: TRBV5-1; size: .; DNA: TGCGCCAGCAGCTTGTTTCTCGGCGGTCCCACTGAAGCTTTCTTT; CDR3: CASSLFLGGPTEAFF
J: TRBJ1-1; D: .; V: TRBV4-1; size: .; DNA: TGCGCCAGCAGCCAAGACTGGGAGGACACTGAAGCTTTCTTT; CDR3: CASSQDWEDTEAFF
J: TRBJ2-7; D: .; V: TRBV28; size: .; DNA: TGTGCCAGCAGTTTCGATGGGGCCTACGAGCAGTACTTC; CDR3: CASSFDGAYEQYF
J: TRBJ2-7; D: TRBD1; V: TRBV9; size: .; DNA: TGTGCCAGCAGCGCAAAATCTCGGGACAGTTCCTACGAGCAGTACTTC; CDR3: CASSAKSRDSSYEQYF
J: TRBJ2-7; D: TRBD1; V: TRBV27; size: .; DNA: TGTGCCAGCAGTTTAGGCCCCGGGACAGGGGGCGTCCACGAGCAGTACTTC; CDR3: CASSLGPGTGGVHEQYF
J: TRBJ2-7; D: .; V: TRBV12-5; size: few; DNA: TGTGCTAGTGCGATAGGGCCTGGCGAGCAGTACTTC; CDR3: CASAIGPGEQYF
J: TRBJ2-7; D: TRBD1; V: TRBV6-1; size: .; DNA: TGTGCCAGCAGTAGGCTGGGACAGACCTACGAGCAGTACTTC; CDR3: CASSRLGQTYEQYF
J: TRBJ1-1; D: TRBD1; V: TRBV7-9; size: once; DNA: TGTGCCAGCAGCCAAACAGGGGGTGAAGCTTTCTTT; CDR3: CASSQTGGEAFF
J: TRBJ2-7; D: .; V: TRBV27; size: .; DNA: TGTGCCAGCAGTTCCCTTGGGGGCGAGCAGTACTTC; CDR3: CASSSLGGEQYF
J: TRBJ1-6; D: TRBD1; V: TRBV19; size: .; DNA: TGTGCCAGTAGTCAAGACAGGGAGGGGAATTCACCCCTCCACTTT; CDR3: CASSQDREGNSPLHF
J: TRBJ2-2; D: .; V: TRBV27; size: .; DNA: TGTGCCAGCAGTTTATCCGCCCCGGGAACCGGGGAGCTGTTTTTT; CDR3: CASSLSAPGTGELFF
J: TRBJ1-4; D: .; V: TRBV27; size: .; DNA: TGTGCCAGCAGCTCGGGCGTAACTAATGAAAAACTGTTTTTT; CDR3: CASSSGVTNEKLFF
J: TRBJ2-1; D: TRBD2; V: TRBV9; size: .; DNA: TGTGCCAGCAGCGTAGGGGCTAGCGGGGTCTACAATGAGCAGTTCTTC; CDR3: CASSVGASGVYNEQFF
J: TRBJ2-7; D: TRBD1; V: TRBV10-3; size: .; DNA: TGTGCCATCAGCAGAGACAGGGACCTTAACGAGCAGTACTTC; CDR3: CAISRDRDLNEQYF
J: TRBJ1-2; D: TRBD1; V: TRBV13; size: .; DNA: TGTGCCAGCAGCCCGCTGACAGGGAATTATGGCTACACCTTC; CDR3: CASSPLTGNYGYTF
J: TRBJ1-2; D: .; V: TRBV28; size: .; DNA: TGTGCCAGCAGTTTATCCCCTCGGGGGGATGGCTACACCTTC; CDR3: CASSLSPRGDGYTF
J: TRBJ2-7; D: .; V: TRBV27; size: .; DNA: TGTGCCAGCAGTGCCCCCGGAGCAAATCTCCACGAGCAGTACTTC; CDR3: CASSAPGANLHEQYF
J: TRBJ2-7; D: .; V: TRBV6-5; size: .; DNA: TGTGCCAGCAGTAGGCGACAAACCCACGAGCAGTACTTC; CDR3: CASSRRQTHEQYF
J: TRBJ1-1; D: TRBD1; V: TRBV27; size: .; DNA: TGTGCCAGCAGTCCACCGGGACAGGACAACACTGAAGCTTTCTTT; CDR3: CASSPPGQDNTEAFF